The 31 T cell receptor beta chains given below trace back to one sample, sequenced in a study of shared clonotypes between healthy human individuals. The method was immunoSEQ multiplex PCR; TCRdb's version includes in-frame clones alone and lacks a portion of them. The sample shows over 750,000 clones, about 96% of them seen only once. As defined, naive CD8 cells were CD45RO-negative and positively selected for CCR7, with terminally differentiated effector memory CD45RA+ cells excluded. Sequenced material: naive CD8+ T cells sorted from blood. Every receptor here comes from a young man in good health.

The chain joins TRBV27 to TRBJ2-7, with 10 nucleotides matching TRBD2. The length of the CDR3 is 14 residues. Germline assignment: CDR1 MNHEY and CDR2 SMNVEV (reference sequence). The junction had 8 bases not matched to a gene; V was cut back by 6 bases and J by 6 bases. CDR3 amino acids: CASSTRLAGGEQYF. CDR3 in DNA: TGTGCCAGCAGCACCCGCTTAGCGGGAGGCGAGCAGTACTTC.

CDR3 coding DNA: TGTGCCAGCAGCATGGGACTAGCTCGGGAGACCCAGTACTTC. It is translated as CASSMGLARETQYF. The rearrangement uses TRBV7-9 and TRBJ2-5; TRBD2 aligns across 9 bases. V dropped 5 bases and J dropped 5; count of bases not matched to a gene: 6. The CDR3 extends over 14 amino acids. The germline V gene has CDR1 SEHNR and CDR2 FQNEAQ (reference sequence).

The gene calls are TRBV11-2 and TRBJ2-3; 10 nucleotides match TRBD2. Per the germline V gene, CDR1 is SGHAT and CDR2 is FQNNGV. The CDR3 has 15 residues. The V segment lost 5 bases and the J segment 0 bases; nucleotides outside the gene matches: 2. The CDR3 region is CASSLAGASTDTQYF. The CDR3 DNA reads as TGTGCCAGCAGCCTAGCGGGAGCTAGCACAGATACGCAGTATTTT.

This clone was detected once. J is TRBJ2-7 and V is TRBV6-6, with a weak D call TRBD2 (5 bases). Germline-derived CDR1 and CDR2 are MNHNY and SVGAGI (reference sequence). V lost 5 bases and J 6 bases, leaving 17 bases between the germline ends. The CDR3 totals 14 residues. CDR3: CASSVKFEGAEQYF. DNA for the CDR3: TGTGCCAGCAGTGTTAAGTTTGAGGGAGCCGAGCAGTACTTC.

This clone was seen once. The chain has TRBV9 and TRBJ2-1, with 11 bases matching TRBD2. The CDR3 is 15 residues long. V was clipped by 3 bases and J by 7 bases; unmatched bases: 6. CDR1 SGDLS and CDR2 YYNGEE come from the germline V gene. In DNA form, the CDR3 reads TGTGCCAGCAGCGAGGGGGGACTAGCGGTAAATGAGCAGTTCTTC. This gives the protein CASSEGGLAVNEQFF.

This chain connects TRBV29-1 to TRBJ2-7; 8 bases fit TRBD1. Germline V lookup: CDR1 SQVTM, CDR2 ANQGSEA. After removal of 7 bases from V and 3 bases from J, the junction contained 2 bases not matched to a gene. The CDR3 has 11 residues. This CDR3 reads CSGGTGYEQYF. DNA for the CDR3: TGCAGCGGCGGGACAGGCTACGAGCAGTACTTC.

V usage is TRBV5-1 and J usage is TRBJ2-5, with a possible D match to TRBD1 (7 bases). Trimming removed 5 bases from V and 1 base from J, with 12 bases in between. The CDR3 totals 14 residues. Germline loops: CDR1 SGHRS, CDR2 YFSETQ. CDR3 loop: CASRAGQRQETQYF. The DNA for the CDR3 is TGCGCCAGCAGGGCGGGACAGCGCCAAGAGACCCAGTACTTC.

The rearrangement joins TRBV9 to TRBJ2-2, with 9 bases that match TRBD2. V was pared by 3 bases and J by 0 bases, with 6 bases of the junction left unmatched. Germline CDR1 SGDLS, CDR2 YYNGEE. This CDR3 region has 17 residues. The CDR3 region is CASSAGRTSANTGELFF. The DNA of the CDR3 is TGTGCCAGCAGCGCCGGTCGGACTAGCGCGAACACCGGGGAGCTGTTTTTT.

This chain connects TRBV9 to TRBJ2-7; TRBD2 aligns across 11 bases. The V gene's germline CDR1 is SGDLS and CDR2 YYNGEE. This CDR3 spans 15 amino acids. Trimming at V came to 3 bases and at J to 6 bases, leaving 8 bases not matched to a gene. The CDR3 DNA sequence: TGTGCCAGCAGCGCACAGGGGACTAGCGGAGGCGAGCAGTACTTC. It yields the protein CASSAQGTSGGEQYF.

The genes are TRBV14 and TRBJ2-7, with D perhaps being TRBD1 or TRBD2 (7 bases each). The CDR3 extends over 14 amino acids. In germline, CDR1 is SGHDN, CDR2 FVKESK. V lost 4 bases and J lost 7, with 17 bases in between. CDR3: CASSPRGGKEEQYF. The CDR3 DNA follows: TGTGCCAGCAGCCCCAGGGGGGGGAAGGAAGAGCAGTACTTC.

Worth noting for this clone: Relative to the germline gene, one junction end is altered; a read error may explain this. This chain connects TRBV7-7 to TRBJ2-1; 9 bases map to TRBD2. Germline values: CDR1 SSHAT, CDR2 FNYEAQ (reference sequence). The CDR3 runs to 13 residues. The CDR3 is CASSLGTSYEQFF. DNA for the CDR3: TGTGCTAGCAGCTTAGGGACTAGCTATGAGCAGTTCTTC.

In its sample, this clone was seen a few times. The chain is built from TRBV28 and TRBJ2-7, with a weak D call TRBD2 (6 bases). The CDR3 consists of 12 residues. Germline V gene lookup returns CDR1 MDHEN and CDR2 SYDVKM. V was trimmed by 9 bases and J by 7 bases, leaving 16 bases between them. The CDR3 spells CASSGVGWEQYF. The DNA of the CDR3 is TGTGCCAGTTCGGGAGTCGGATGGGAGCAGTACTTC.

The CDR3 DNA is TGTGCCACCAGAACGACATATAGCACAGATACGCAGTATTTT. It specifies CATRTTYSTDTQYF. The gene calls are TRBV15 and TRBJ2-3; D uncertain. The germline V and J ends were trimmed by 6 bases and 0 bases, with 10 bases remaining between them. The V gene's germline CDR1 is LNHNV and CDR2 YYDKDF (reference sequence). The CDR3 length is 14 residues.

The chain recombines TRBV7-9 with TRBJ1-2; D is unclear. V shed 7 bases and J shed 1 base, with 7 bases lying between them. The CDR3 spans 12 residues. In germline, CDR1 is SEHNR, CDR2 FQNEAQ (reference sequence). The CDR3 here is CASTGLNYGYTF. The CDR3 nucleotides read TGTGCCAGCACCGGACTTAACTATGGCTACACCTTC.

This clone appeared once. This chain uses TRBV27 with TRBJ1-1; D is possibly TRBD1 (6 bases). Germline-derived CDR1 and CDR2 are MNHEY and SMNVEV (reference sequence). The ends were cut back, 7 bases at V and 6 bases at J, with 15 bases in the middle. This CDR3 is built from 13 residues. The CDR3 loop is CASKGQGIAEAFF. The CDR3 nucleotides read TGTGCCAGCAAGGGACAAGGGATAGCTGAAGCTTTCTTT.

This clone was counted a single time. The V call is TRBV10-2, the J call TRBJ2-1, with a weak D call TRBD2 (6 bases). CDR1 WSHSY and CDR2 SAAADI come from the germline V gene. The CDR3 is made up of 14 amino acids. The V end lost 5 bases, the J end lost 6 bases, and 14 bases lay between the germline ends. The CDR3 reads CASSSTAGSNEQFF. DNA for the CDR3: TGCGCCAGCAGTTCGACAGCGGGTTCCAATGAGCAGTTCTTC.

V usage is TRBV14 and J usage is TRBJ2-1; 8 bases fit TRBD2. Unmatched junction bases numbered 9, after V lost 0 bases and J lost 8 bases. Germline values: CDR1 SGHDN, CDR2 FVKESK. The CDR3 is 16 amino acids. The CDR3 DNA is TGTGCCAGCAGCCAAGAATGGAGCGGGAGTTGGGATGAGCAGTTCTTC. Protein: CASSQEWSGSWDEQFF.

The J gene is TRBJ1-4, the V gene TRBV14; D is uncertain. Germline CDR1 reads SGHDN; CDR2 reads FVKESK. The CDR3 totals 12 residues. Trimming cost V 2 bases and J 6 bases, with 4 bases left between them. The DNA for the CDR3 is TGTGCCAGCAGCCAACTGGATGAAAAACTGTTTTTT. Amino acids: CASSQLDEKLFF.

The gene calls are TRBV6-5 and TRBJ2-1; 13 bases map to TRBD2. With 0 bases clipped from V and 8 bases from J, the junction kept 1 base outside the gene matches. Germline-derived CDR1 and CDR2 are MNHEY and SVGAGI. The CDR3 is made up of 15 amino acids. CDR3 residues: CASSYSGTSGDEQFF. CDR3 DNA: TGTGCCAGCAGTTACTCGGGGACTAGCGGGGATGAGCAGTTCTTC.

The chain joins TRBV11-1 to TRBJ2-1; 10 bases are a match to TRBD2. This CDR3 spans 15 amino acids. V was clipped by 6 bases and J by 8 bases; unmatched bases: 10. Germline values: CDR1 SGHAT, CDR2 FQDESV (reference sequence). CDR3: CASRDSSGSPYEQFF. The CDR3 DNA is TGTGCCAGCAGGGACTCTAGCGGGAGTCCCTATGAGCAGTTCTTC.

V is TRBV11-2 and J is TRBJ2-2, with D unclear. CDR1 is SGHAT, CDR2 FQNNGV, per germline. The V end was cut by 2 bases, the J end by 2 bases, with 0 bases between. There are 12 residues in the CDR3. CDR3 protein: CASSLNTGELFF. CDR3 nucleotides: TGTGCCAGCAGCTTAAACACCGGGGAGCTGTTTTTT.

The chain joins TRBV29-1 to TRBJ2-3; D assignment may be TRBD1 or TRBD2 (5 bases each). V lost 6 bases, J lost 0 bases, and 19 bases lay in between. CDR3 size: 16 residues. Germline V gene data show CDR1 as SQVTM and CDR2 as ANQGSEA. CDR3 sequence: CSVEDTEGFSTDTQYF. CDR3 DNA sequence: TGCAGCGTGGAGGACACAGAGGGTTTTAGCACAGATACGCAGTATTTT.

For the CDR3, the DNA is TGTGCCATCAGTGAACCGACTACAGGGGTCGTAGGCAATCAGCCCCAGCATTTT. Its protein is CAISEPTTGVVGNQPQHF. The chain recombines TRBV10-3 with TRBJ1-5, with 7 bases fitting TRBD1. This CDR3 spans 18 amino acids. The germline V gene encodes CDR1 ENHRY and CDR2 SYGVKD. The trim removed 3 bases at V and 2 bases at J, leaving 13 bases unmatched.

J is TRBJ1-5 and V is TRBV7-8; maybe TRBD1 (6 bases). This CDR3 contains 14 residues. Germline assignment: CDR1 SGHVS and CDR2 FQNEAQ. V lost 4 bases and J 3 bases, leaving 10 bases between the germline ends. In DNA, the CDR3 is TGTGCCAGCAGCTCGGACAGATCCAATCAGCCCCAGCATTTT. Translation gives CASSSDRSNQPQHF.

V usage is TRBV7-9 and J usage is TRBJ2-1, with 7 nucleotides matching TRBD1. CDR3 size: 16 residues. Germline V lookup: CDR1 SEHNR, CDR2 FQNEAQ (reference sequence). The J segment lost 5 bases and the V segment lost 5 bases, leaving 12 bases of the junction unmatched. CDR3 sequence (DNA): TGTGCCAGCAGCATCCAACAGGGACAGTTCAACAATGAGCAGTTCTTC. It codes for CASSIQQGQFNNEQFF.

The chain has TRBV7-9 and TRBJ2-1; the match to TRBD2 covers 13 bases. The CDR3 has 17 amino acids. The junction had 3 bases not matched to a gene; V was cut back by 4 bases and J by 0 bases. The germline V gene encodes CDR1 SEHNR and CDR2 FQNEAQ (reference sequence). The CDR3 nucleotides read TGTGCCAGCAGCTCGGGACTAGCGGGACGCTCCTACAATGAGCAGTTCTTC. This encodes CASSSGLAGRSYNEQFF.

The rearrangement joins TRBV9 to TRBJ2-7; the D is unclear. This CDR3 is 13 amino acids long. From germline, CDR1 is SGDLS and CDR2 YYNGEE. V shed 3 bases and J shed 0 bases, with 7 bases lying between them. The CDR3 here is CASSESSSYEQYF. CDR3 DNA: TGTGCCAGCAGCGAAAGTAGCTCCTACGAGCAGTACTTC.

The chain links TRBV10-3 to TRBJ2-1; the D gene could be TRBD1 or TRBD2 (5 bases each). Trimming removed 8 bases at V and 4 bases at J, with 15 bases between. CDR3 length equals 14 residues. Germline loops: CDR1 ENHRY, CDR2 SYGVKD. CDR3 in amino acids: CAIFDPGPYNEQFF. CDR3 DNA: TGTGCCATCTTTGATCCGGGGCCTTACAATGAGCAGTTCTTC.

The chain recombines TRBV4-1 with TRBJ2-7; unclear D gene. V was pared by 1 base and J by 5 bases, with 15 bases between. The CDR3 extends over 15 amino acids. CDR1 and CDR2 (germline): MGHRA, YSYEKL. The CDR3 region is CASSQVSAGFHEQYF. CDR3 nucleotide sequence: TGCGCCAGCAGCCAAGTCAGTGCAGGTTTTCACGAGCAGTACTTC.

The chain has TRBV18 and TRBJ1-4; 7 nucleotides match TRBD1. V gave up 1 base and J gave up 0 bases; unmatched junction bases: 8. Germline V gives CDR1 KGHSH, CDR2 LQKENI. The CDR3 loop spans 18 amino acids. Written as DNA, the CDR3 is TGTGCCAGCTCACCACAGGGGGCCATAGTTGCAACTAATGAAAAACTGTTTTTT. Translated: CASSPQGAIVATNEKLFF.

In regard to this clone: A read error may produce the germline difference seen at one junction end. The chain employs TRBV5-3 and TRBJ2-5; the D is unclear. TRBV5-3 is annotated as an ORF whose role is uncertain. The CDR3 consists of 14 residues. Here the CDR3 DNA reads TGTGCCAGCAGCTTGACTGAGCAACAAGAGACCCAGTACTTC. Protein: CASSLTEQQETQYF.